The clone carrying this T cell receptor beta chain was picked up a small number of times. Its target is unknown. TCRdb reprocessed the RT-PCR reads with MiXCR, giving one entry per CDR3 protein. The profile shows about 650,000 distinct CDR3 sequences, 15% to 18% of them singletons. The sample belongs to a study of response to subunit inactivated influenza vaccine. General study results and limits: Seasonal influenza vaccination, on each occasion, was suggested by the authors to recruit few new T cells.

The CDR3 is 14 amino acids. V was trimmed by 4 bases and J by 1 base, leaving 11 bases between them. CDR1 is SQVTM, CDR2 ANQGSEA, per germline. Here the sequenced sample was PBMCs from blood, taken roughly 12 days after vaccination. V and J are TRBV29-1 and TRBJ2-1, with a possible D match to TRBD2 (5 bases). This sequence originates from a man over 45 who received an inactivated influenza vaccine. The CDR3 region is CSVGTSFSYNEQFF. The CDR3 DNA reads TGCAGCGTTGGAACTAGTTTTTCCTACAATGAGCAGTTCTTC.